The 14 T cell receptor beta chains presented below share a single source sample, sequenced in a study of spatial heterogeneity in lung cancer. Time point defined: sample taken at primary tumor resection. Whole RNA obtained from tumor, nontumor lung or frozen PBMC underwent sequencing without sorting. MiXCR was run by TCRdb on the 5' RACE reads, yielding one entry per CDR3 protein. Of some 87,000 distinct CDR3 sequences in the sample, over 8.5% were seen once. The source material was PBMCs, sampled at surgery. The receptor set was obtained from a male donor with early-stage non-small cell lung cancer.

The chain combines TRBV20-1 with TRBJ2-1, with D uncertain. V was shortened by 0 bases and J by 5 bases, with 17 bases between the two germline ends. The CDR3 has 16 residues. Germline V gives CDR1 DFQATT, CDR2 SNEGSKA (reference sequence). The DNA for the CDR3 is TGCAGTGCTAGAGATCACGGCAGGAGAGTAAACAATGAGCAGTTCTTC. It is translated as CSARDHGRRVNNEQFF.

This clonotype was picked up a small number of times. The rearrangement joins TRBV19 to TRBJ2-7, with D possibly TRBD2 on 7 matching bases. The CDR3 extends over 14 amino acids. V lost 5 bases to trimming and J lost 4 bases, with 15 bases between them. Germline-derived CDR1 and CDR2 are LNHDA and SQIVND (reference sequence). Here the CDR3 DNA reads TGTGCCAGTAGTGATCCGGGGGGCAGGTACGAGCAGTACTTC. Its protein product is CASSDPGGRYEQYF.

This rearrangement joins TRBV6-2 or TRBV6-3 to TRBJ2-3; TRBD2 aligns across 15 bases. The CDR3 loop spans 15 amino acids. Trimming cost V 6 bases and J 4 bases; bases outside gene matches: 2. CDR1 is MNHEY, CDR2 SVGEGT, per germline. The CDR3 DNA sequence: TGTGCCAGCAGCCGGACTAGCGGGAGGGCAGATACGCAGTATTTT. Translation: CASSRTSGRADTQYF.

This clonotype was seen at least ten times. The CDR3 loop is CASSRGEGANVLTF. The CDR3 DNA sequence: TGTGCCAGCAGCCGAGGGGAAGGGGCCAACGTCCTGACTTTC. The chain joins TRBV3-1 to TRBJ2-6; D may correspond to TRBD1 or TRBD2 (5 bases each). Per the germline V gene, CDR1 is LGHDT and CDR2 is YNNKEL (reference sequence). The ends were cut back, 4 bases at V and 4 bases at J, with 8 bases in the middle. The CDR3 contains 14 residues.

This clonotype was picked up many times. The chain recombines TRBV29-1 with TRBJ2-3, with D possibly TRBD1 on 6 matching bases. V lost 8 bases and J lost 0, with 15 bases in between. Germline CDR1 is SQVTM and CDR2 is ANQGSEA. The CDR3 covers 14 residues. In DNA form, the CDR3 reads TGCAGCTTCCGGGACAACATTAGCACAGATACGCAGTATTTT. This translates into CSFRDNISTDTQYF.

This clonotype was counted a single time. The chain uses TRBV7-2 and TRBJ2-1; the D is unclear. The V and J ends lost 3 bases and 8 bases respectively, with 14 bases between them. The CDR3 is made up of 14 amino acids. Germline V gene lookup returns CDR1 SGHTA and CDR2 FQGNSA. The CDR3 sequence is CASSLGLQSDEQFF. The DNA for the CDR3 is TGTGCCAGCAGCTTGGGTCTTCAATCCGATGAGCAGTTCTTC.

This chain joins TRBV18 and TRBJ2-7; D is undetermined. CDR3 length: 13 amino acids. V was pared by 3 bases and J by 3 bases, with 9 bases between. The V gene's germline CDR1 is KGHSH and CDR2 LQKENI. The CDR3 is CASSPTPNYEQYF. DNA for the CDR3: TGTGCCAGCTCACCGACTCCAAACTACGAGCAGTACTTC.

This clonotype was seen a handful of times. The CDR3 protein is CASSGSGGAAETQYF. The CDR3, as DNA: TGTGCCAGCAGTGGGAGCGGGGGGGCCGCGGAGACCCAGTACTTC. The gene calls are TRBV2 and TRBJ2-5; 10 bases map to TRBD2. The CDR3 length is 15 residues. The germline CDR1 and CDR2 sequences are SNHLY and FYNNEI. Losses at the gene ends were 4 bases for V and 5 bases for J; bases not matched to a gene: 7.

The V call is TRBV12-3 or TRBV12-4, the J call TRBJ2-7; 9 bases match TRBD1. V dropped 7 bases and J dropped 3; count of bases not matched to a gene: 7. The CDR3 loop spans 14 amino acids. As DNA, the CDR3 is TGTGCCAGCACCCTGGGACAGGGCCGCTACGAGCAGTACTTC. Translation gives CASTLGQGRYEQYF.

This clonotype was detected many times. This chain joins TRBV20-1 and TRBJ2-5, with D possibly matching TRBD2 (6 bases). This CDR3 comprises 12 residues. Trimming took 7 bases from V and 2 from J, leaving 11 bases between them. The germline gives CDR1 DFQATT, CDR2 SNEGSKA (reference sequence). The CDR3 spells CSGIGGQETQYF. The CDR3 region has the DNA TGCAGTGGCATAGGAGGGCAAGAGACCCAGTACTTC.

The table lists this clonotype with a few counts. This rearrangement joins TRBV25-1 to TRBJ2-2, with D possibly TRBD1 on 5 matching bases. The CDR3 has 15 amino acids. The V gene lost 8 bases and the J gene lost 0 bases, with 13 bases spanning the gap. From germline, CDR1 is MGHDK and CDR2 SYGVNS. CDR3: CASLQDTPNTGELFF. The CDR3 DNA reads TGTGCCAGCCTACAGGACACCCCGAACACCGGGGAGCTGTTTTTT.

This clonotype was seen a few times. The chain joins TRBV7-2 to TRBJ2-3; no reliable D call. The ends were cut back, 5 bases at V and 2 bases at J, with 5 bases in the middle. Germline-derived CDR1 and CDR2 are SGHTA and FQGNSA. The CDR3 runs to 12 residues. The chain's CDR3 is CASSLYTDTQYF. The CDR3, as DNA: TGTGCCAGCAGCCTATACACAGATACGCAGTATTTT. Using reference TRBV7-2 and TRBJ2-3 for the parts outside the CDR3, the full variable domain is GAGVSQSPSNKVTEKGKDVELRCDPISGHTALYWYRQSLGQGLEFLIYFQGNSAPDKSGLPSDRFSAERTGGSVSTLTIQRTQQEDSAVYLCASSLYTDTQYFGPGTRLTVL.

The chain links TRBV7-2 to TRBJ2-3; 7 positions agree with TRBD2. The V and J ends lost 5 bases and 2 bases, in that order; junction bases with no gene match: 10. CDR1 is SGHTA, CDR2 FQGNSA, per germline. The CDR3 length is 16 residues. The CDR3 nucleotides are TGTGCCAGCAGCCCGTGGGTCGGGAGGAACACAGATACGCAGTATTTT. Translation: CASSPWVGRNTDTQYF. Full variable domain (outside the CDR3, taken from reference TRBV7-2 and TRBJ2-3): GAGVSQSPSNKVTEKGKDVELRCDPISGHTALYWYRQSLGQGLEFLIYFQGNSAPDKSGLPSDRFSAERTGGSVSTLTIQRTQQEDSAVYLCASSPWVGRNTDTQYFGPGTRLTVL.

This clonotype was detected only a few times. The J gene is TRBJ2-6, the V gene TRBV5-1; D not certain. The CDR3 contains 15 residues. V was pared by 0 bases and J by 0 bases, with 4 bases between. Germline assignment: CDR1 SGHRS and CDR2 YFSETQ. The CDR3 here is CASSLGISGANVLTF. CDR3 nucleotide sequence: TGCGCCAGCAGCTTGGGAATCTCTGGGGCCAACGTCCTGACTTTC. Full variable domain (missing parts from reference TRBV5-1 and TRBJ2-6): KAGVTQTPRYLIKTRGQQVTLSCSPISGHRSVSWYQQTPGQGLQFLFEYFSETQRNKGNFPGRFSGRQFSNSRSEMNVSTLELGDSALYLCASSLGISGANVLTFGAGSRLTVL.